Following are 11 T cell receptor beta chains from one sample sequenced in a study of cytomegalovirus exposure and HLA in healthy donors. Both 60 Vbeta primers and 13 Jbeta primers went into the PCR. Clones were sequenced by immunoSEQ multiplex PCR, and TCRdb holds only the in-frame ones, with some missing. Altogether 150,000 to 190,000 clones are present, roughly four fifths being singletons, with the ten largest covering 1.3% to 1.5%. The specimen was PBMCs. The receptors were gathered from a man aged 18 to 29 in good health and CMV-seronegative.

About this clone: This CDR3 is also generated by other DNA sequences in the sample. The J gene is TRBJ2-1, the V gene TRBV7-9; TRBD1 agrees at 8 bases. Germline trimming cut 10 bases from V and 2 bases from J; bases unmatched to any gene: 22. CDR3 size: 19 residues. CDR1 is SEHNR, CDR2 FQNEAQ, per germline (reference sequence). The CDR3 is CATRPRTGSGPKAYNEQFF. In DNA form, the CDR3 reads TGTGCCACCCGCCCCAGGACAGGGTCGGGACCTAAGGCCTACAATGAGCAGTTCTTC.

The genes are TRBV12-5 and TRBJ2-7; D uncertain. Trimming left V 0 bases short and J 4 bases short, with 4 bases between. CDR3 size: 12 residues. Germline V gene sequence: CDR1 LGHNT, CDR2 FRNRAP. The DNA for the CDR3 is TGTGCTAGTGGTTTGGTACTTTACGAGCAGTACTTC. Translating gives CASGLVLYEQYF.

J is TRBJ2-3 and V is TRBV10-3, with a tentative D call TRBD2 (6 bases). This CDR3 contains 19 residues. Trimming left V 0 bases short and J 0 bases short, with 19 bases between. Germline CDR1 and CDR2: ENHRY and SYGVKD. This CDR3 is CAISESIWSLAGSTDTQYF. The CDR3 nucleotides read TGTGCCATCAGTGAGTCGATTTGGTCCCTGGCGGGAAGCACAGATACGCAGTATTTT.

The chain combines TRBV4-1 with TRBJ2-3; TRBD2 aligns across 7 bases. Per germline, CDR1 MGHRA and CDR2 YSYEKL. V was clipped by 0 bases and J by 3 bases; unmatched bases: 15. The CDR3 contains 19 residues. This CDR3 reads CASSQEIKTGGGKTDTQYF. The CDR3 coding sequence is TGCGCCAGCAGCCAAGAAATAAAGACGGGAGGAGGGAAGACAGATACGCAGTATTTT.

This clone is a singleton in its sample. The V gene is TRBV27, the J gene TRBJ2-7; TRBD2 agrees at 7 bases. This CDR3 region has 15 residues. In germline, CDR1 is MNHEY, CDR2 SMNVEV (reference sequence). V gave up 4 bases and J gave up 0 bases; unmatched junction bases: 6. In nucleotides, the CDR3 is TGTGCCAGCAGTTCTAGCGGTGCCCTCTCCTACGAGCAGTACTTC. It specifies CASSSSGALSYEQYF.

V and J are TRBV18 and TRBJ2-7, with D unresolved. Germline CDR1 reads KGHSH; CDR2 reads LQKENI. V lost 3 bases, J lost 0 bases, and 6 bases lay in between. The CDR3 has 13 residues. As DNA, the CDR3 is TGTGCCAGCTCACCGCGGCCCTCCTACGAGCAGTACTTC. Translating it yields CASSPRPSYEQYF.

The V and J genes are TRBV7-2 and TRBJ1-5; D remains ambiguous. Germline lookup yields CDR1 SGHTA and CDR2 FQGNSA. This CDR3 has 13 residues. V lost 3 bases and J 5 bases, leaving 8 bases between the germline ends. CDR3 residues: CASSFQVYQPQHF. CDR3 DNA sequence: TGTGCCAGCAGCTTCCAGGTTTATCAGCCCCAGCATTTT.

The chain recombines TRBV7-2 with TRBJ2-7, with D maybe TRBD2 (6 bases). V was pared by 5 bases and J by 3 bases, with 11 bases between. The CDR3 runs to 13 residues. Germline assignment: CDR1 SGHTA and CDR2 FQGNSA. CDR3 in amino acids: CASSRDFDYEQYF. CDR3 DNA: TGTGCCAGCAGCCGGGACTTTGACTACGAGCAGTACTTC.

This clone was counted between two and nine times. The chain is built from TRBV5-1 and TRBJ2-7; TRBD1 agrees at 9 bases. The germline V gene has CDR1 SGHRS and CDR2 YFSETQ. The CDR3 runs to 15 residues. The V and J ends lost 0 bases and 6 bases, in that order; junction bases with no gene match: 7. The CDR3 sequence is CASSLGGTGTAEQYF. For the CDR3, the DNA is TGCGCCAGCAGCTTGGGGGGGACAGGGACCGCCGAGCAGTACTTC.

The chain has TRBV7-2 and TRBJ1-5, with D perhaps TRBD1 (5 bases). Germline V gene data show CDR1 as SGHTA and CDR2 as FQGNSA. The CDR3 is 16 residues long. V was pared by 6 bases and J by 3 bases, with 18 bases between. Here the CDR3 DNA reads TGTGCCAGCAGTCTTTTCGCCGGAGGGGCCAATCAGCCCCAGCATTTT. This sequence encodes CASSLFAGGANQPQHF.

For this clone: Distinct nucleotide sequences in the sample also encode this CDR3. V and J are TRBV29-1 and TRBJ2-7; tentative D call: TRBD2 (6 bases). Trimming left V 3 bases short and J 4 bases short, with 7 bases between. Germline CDR1 is SQVTM and CDR2 is ANQGSEA. The CDR3 has 11 residues. The DNA of the CDR3 is TGCAGCGTTGAGAGCGGGTACGAGCAGTACTTC. Encoded protein: CSVESGYEQYF.